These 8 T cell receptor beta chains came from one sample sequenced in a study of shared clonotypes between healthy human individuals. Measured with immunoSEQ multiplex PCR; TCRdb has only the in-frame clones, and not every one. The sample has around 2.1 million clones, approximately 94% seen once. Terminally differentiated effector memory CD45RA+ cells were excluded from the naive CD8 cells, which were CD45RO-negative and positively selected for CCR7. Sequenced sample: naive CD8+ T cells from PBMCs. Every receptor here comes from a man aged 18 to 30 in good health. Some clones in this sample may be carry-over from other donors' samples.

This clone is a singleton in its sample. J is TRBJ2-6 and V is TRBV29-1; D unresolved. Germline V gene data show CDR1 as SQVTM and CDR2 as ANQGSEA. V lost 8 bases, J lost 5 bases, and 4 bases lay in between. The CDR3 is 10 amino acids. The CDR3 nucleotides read TGCAGCCCCCGGGCCAACGTCCTGACTTTC. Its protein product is CSPRANVLTF.

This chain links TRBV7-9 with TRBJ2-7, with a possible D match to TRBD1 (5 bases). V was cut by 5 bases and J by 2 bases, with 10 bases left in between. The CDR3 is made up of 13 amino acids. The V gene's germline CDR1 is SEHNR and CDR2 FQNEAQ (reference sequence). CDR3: CASSTQGAYEQYF. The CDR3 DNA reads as TGTGCCAGCAGCACCCAGGGTGCCTACGAGCAGTACTTC.

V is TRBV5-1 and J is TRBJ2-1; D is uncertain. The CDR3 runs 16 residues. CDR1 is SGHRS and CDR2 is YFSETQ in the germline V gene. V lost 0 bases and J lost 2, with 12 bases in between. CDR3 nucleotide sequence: TGCGCCAGCAGCTTGGAGGTCTACCCCCCCTACAATGAGCAGTTCTTC. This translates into CASSLEVYPPYNEQFF.

This CDR3 is CAWKGQGESYEQYF. The DNA for the CDR3 is TGTGCCTGGAAGGGGCAAGGAGAAAGCTACGAGCAGTACTTC. V and J are TRBV30 and TRBJ2-7; tentatively, D is TRBD1 (5 bases). CDR3 length: 14 residues. The germline CDR1 and CDR2 sequences are GTSNPN and SVGIG (reference sequence). Trimming removed 4 bases from V and 3 bases from J, with 16 bases in between.

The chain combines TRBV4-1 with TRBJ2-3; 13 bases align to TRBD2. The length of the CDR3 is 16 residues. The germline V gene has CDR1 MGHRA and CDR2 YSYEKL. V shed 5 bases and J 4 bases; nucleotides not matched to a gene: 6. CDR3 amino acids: CASSKGLAGVSDTQYF. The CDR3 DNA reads TGCGCCAGCAGCAAAGGACTAGCGGGAGTTTCAGATACGCAGTATTTT.

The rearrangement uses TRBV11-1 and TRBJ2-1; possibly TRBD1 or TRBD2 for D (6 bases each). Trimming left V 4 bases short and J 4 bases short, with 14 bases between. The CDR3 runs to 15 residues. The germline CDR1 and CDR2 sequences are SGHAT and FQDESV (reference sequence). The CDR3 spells CASSSLRDTYNEQFF. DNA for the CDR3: TGTGCCAGCAGCTCGCTGCGGGACACATACAATGAGCAGTTCTTC. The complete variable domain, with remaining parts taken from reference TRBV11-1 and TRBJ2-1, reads EAEVAQSPRYKITEKSQAVAFWCDPISGHATLYWYRQILGQGPELLVQFQDESVVDDSQLPKDRFSAERLKGVDSTLKIQPAELGDSAMYLCASSSLRDTYNEQFFGPGTRLTVL.

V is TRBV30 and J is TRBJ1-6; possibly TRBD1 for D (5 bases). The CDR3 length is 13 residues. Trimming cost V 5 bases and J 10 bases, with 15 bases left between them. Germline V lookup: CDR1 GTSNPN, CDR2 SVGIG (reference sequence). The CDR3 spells CAWSGTSESPLHF. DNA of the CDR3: TGTGCCTGGTCCGGGACCTCCGAATCACCCCTCCACTTT.

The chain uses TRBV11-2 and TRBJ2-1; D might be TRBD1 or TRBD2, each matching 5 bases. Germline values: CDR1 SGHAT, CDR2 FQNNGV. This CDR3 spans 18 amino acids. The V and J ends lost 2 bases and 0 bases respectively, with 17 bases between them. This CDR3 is CASSLRPEGPPSYNEQFF. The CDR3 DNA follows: TGTGCCAGCAGCTTACGGCCAGAGGGACCACCCTCCTACAATGAGCAGTTCTTC.